The 8 T cell receptor beta chains listed next were all sequenced from one sample in a study of shared clonotypes between healthy human individuals. Profiled with immunoSEQ multiplex PCR; TCRdb holds only in-frame clones, not every one. The data hold about 2 million clones, with 85% to 95% observed a single time. The sequenced material came from naive CD4+ T cells sorted from blood. Documented subset: CD45RA+ positively selected. Receptors originate from a young man in good health.

The chain has TRBV27 and TRBJ1-2; tentatively, D is TRBD1 (6 bases). CDR1 and CDR2 from the germline V gene are MNHEY and SMNVEV (reference sequence). The CDR3 spans 14 residues. V was trimmed by 5 bases and J by 2 bases, leaving 12 bases between them. For the CDR3, the DNA is TGTGCCAGCAGTCGGACCGGGACAAACTATGGCTACACCTTC. It translates to CASSRTGTNYGYTF.

V and J are TRBV4-1 and TRBJ2-5; D perhaps matches TRBD1 (5 bases). The V end was cut by 4 bases, the J end by 0 bases, with 9 bases between. This CDR3 spans 14 amino acids. Germline loops: CDR1 MGHRA, CDR2 YSYEKL. The CDR3 here is CASSPSGYQETQYF. CDR3 sequence (DNA): TGCGCCAGCAGCCCCTCAGGGTACCAAGAGACCCAGTACTTC.

A word on this clone: Other DNA sequences from this sample encode an identical CDR3 as well. The chain combines TRBV30 with TRBJ1-5; 8 nucleotides agree with TRBD1. The V segment lost 2 bases and the J segment 4 bases; nucleotides outside the gene matches: 4. CDR3 size: 14 residues. The germline V gene encodes CDR1 GTSNPN and CDR2 SVGIG (reference sequence). Written as DNA, the CDR3 is TGTGCCTGGAGTCCACAGGGGGGGAATCAGCCCCAGCATTTT. Residues: CAWSPQGGNQPQHF.

This chain connects TRBV5-4 to TRBJ1-2; the D gene is possibly TRBD1 (6 bases). Germline V gives CDR1 SGHNT, CDR2 YYREEE (reference sequence). The V and J ends lost 4 bases and 4 bases respectively, with 8 bases between them. This CDR3 is 12 amino acids long. The CDR3 loop reads CASSKGGYGYTF. The CDR3 DNA reads as TGTGCCAGCAGCAAGGGGGGCTATGGCTACACCTTC.

This clone was found once. This chain links TRBV11-2 with TRBJ1-3; perhaps TRBD1 as D (5 bases). Germline CDR1 and CDR2: SGHAT and FQNNGV. Between the trimmed V and J ends, which lost 3 bases and 1 base, there was a span of 10 bases. The CDR3 consists of 15 residues. The CDR3 bases are TGTGCCAGCAGCTTCAGTCCAGGGTCTGGAAACACCATATATTTT. Amino acid sequence: CASSFSPGSGNTIYF.

The chain employs TRBV10-2 and TRBJ2-4; no clear D. This CDR3 comprises 15 residues. V dropped 6 bases and J dropped 1 base, with 13 bases sitting between them. Germline loops: CDR1 WSHSY, CDR2 SAAADI. In DNA, the CDR3 is TGCGCCAGCAGCCAGGTATCCTATGCCAAAAACATTCAGTACTTC. Its translation: CASSQVSYAKNIQYF.

J is TRBJ1-2 and V is TRBV5-6, with D tentatively TRBD1 (6 bases). The V and J ends lost 4 bases and 4 bases respectively, with 20 bases between them. CDR1 is SGHDT and CDR2 is YYEEEE in the germline V gene. CDR3 length: 16 residues. The CDR3 bases are TGTGCCAGCAGCGACCTCCCGGACAGAAATCTCTATGGCTACACCTTC. Residues: CASSDLPDRNLYGYTF.

This sequence joins TRBV7-2 and TRBJ2-2; no reliable D call. The CDR3 consists of 13 residues. The germline V and J ends were trimmed by 2 bases and 6 bases, with 7 bases remaining between them. Per germline, CDR1 SGHTA and CDR2 FQGNSA. CDR3 DNA: TGTGCCAGCAGCTTAAGGCCGGCCGGGGAGCTGTTTTTT. Amino acids: CASSLRPAGELFF.